The 5 T cell receptor beta chains presented below share a single source sample, sequenced in a study of blood T cell repertoires in COVID-19. This table comes from immunoSEQ multiplex PCR, and its TCRdb copy is limited to in-frame clones, with some not included. The table lists about 36,000 clones, about 82% of them singletons. The source material was peripheral blood. Receptors were obtained from a human donor in a cohort sampled during active COVID-19.

This sequence joins TRBV3-1 (or the pseudogene TRBV3-2) and TRBJ2-3; 7 bases map to TRBD1. This CDR3 contains 13 residues. After removal of 5 bases from V and 4 bases from J, the junction contained 3 bases not matched to a gene. Germline-derived CDR1 and CDR2 are LGHDT and YNNKEL (reference sequence). CDR3 protein: CASSFTGADTQYF. CDR3 nucleotide sequence: TGTGCCAGCAGCTTCACAGGGGCAGATACGCAGTATTTT.

This clone was seen a single time. This CDR3 is CASSPRGGSYTEAFF. CDR3 in DNA: TGTGCCAGCAGCCCCCGGGGGGGGAGTTACACTGAAGCTTTCTTT. This chain uses TRBV3-1 (or the pseudogene TRBV3-2) with TRBJ1-1; maybe TRBD1 (5 bases). CDR1 is LGHDT and CDR2 is YNNKEL in the germline V gene (reference sequence). The CDR3 length is 15 residues. Trimming left V 4 bases short and J 3 bases short, with 15 bases between.

This clone was picked up a small number of times. This chain uses TRBV24-1 with TRBJ1-4, with TRBD1 matching over 8 bases. Germline V CDR1 and CDR2: KGHDR, SFDVKD. The J segment lost 8 bases and the V segment lost 4 bases, leaving 8 bases of the junction unmatched. The CDR3 sequence is 15 residues long. CDR3 protein: CATSDPTGTGEKLFF. CDR3 DNA: TGTGCCACCAGTGACCCGACCGGGACAGGAGAAAAACTGTTTTTT.

The chain recombines TRBV7-8 with TRBJ1-2; tentative D call: TRBD1 (5 bases). The CDR3 sequence is 14 residues long. V lost 2 bases to trimming and J lost 4 bases, with 11 bases between them. CDR1 SGHVS and CDR2 FQNEAQ come from the germline V gene. The CDR3 here is CASSLSTATYGYTF. In DNA form, the CDR3 reads TGTGCCAGCAGCTTATCGACAGCGACCTATGGCTACACCTTC.

The V gene is TRBV20-1, the J gene TRBJ2-1; TRBD2 agrees at 11 bases. This CDR3 is 16 amino acids long. Germline V lookup: CDR1 DFQATT, CDR2 SNEGSKA (reference sequence). The V gene end was trimmed by 3 bases and the J gene end by 8 bases; junction bases not matched to a gene: 12. CDR3 nucleotides: TGCAGTGCTAGTAGGCACTTTTTAGCGGGGGGGTATGAGCAGTTCTTC. Translation gives CSASRHFLAGGYEQFF.